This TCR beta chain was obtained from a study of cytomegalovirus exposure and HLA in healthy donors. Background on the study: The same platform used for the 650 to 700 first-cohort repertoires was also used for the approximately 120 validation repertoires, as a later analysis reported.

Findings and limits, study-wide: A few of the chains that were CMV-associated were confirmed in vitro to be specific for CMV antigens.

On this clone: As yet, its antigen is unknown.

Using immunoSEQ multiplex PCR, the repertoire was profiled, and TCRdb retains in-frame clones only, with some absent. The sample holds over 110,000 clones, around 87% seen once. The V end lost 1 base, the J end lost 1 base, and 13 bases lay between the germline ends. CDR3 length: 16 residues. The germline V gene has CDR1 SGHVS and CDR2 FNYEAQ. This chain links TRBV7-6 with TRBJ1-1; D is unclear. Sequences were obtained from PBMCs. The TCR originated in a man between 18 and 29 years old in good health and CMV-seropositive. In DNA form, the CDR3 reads TGTGCCAGCAGCTTAGGCCCCGCCAGATCGAACACTGAAGCTTTCTTT. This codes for CASSLGPARSNTEAFF.